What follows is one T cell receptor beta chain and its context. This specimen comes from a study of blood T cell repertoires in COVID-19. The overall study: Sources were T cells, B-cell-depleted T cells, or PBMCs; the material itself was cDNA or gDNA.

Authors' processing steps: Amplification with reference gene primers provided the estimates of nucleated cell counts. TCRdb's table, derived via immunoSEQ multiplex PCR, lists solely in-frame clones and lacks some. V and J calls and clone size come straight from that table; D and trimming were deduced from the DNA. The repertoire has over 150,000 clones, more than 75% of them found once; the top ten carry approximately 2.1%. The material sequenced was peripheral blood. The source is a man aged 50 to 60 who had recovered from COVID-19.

For the CDR3, the DNA is TGTGCCAGCAGTACGGGGGGGGGCAATCAGCCCCAGCATTTT. Translating it yields CASSTGGGNQPQHF. This chain uses TRBV6-5 with TRBJ1-5; D is possibly TRBD1 (5 bases). Trimming pared 5 bases from V and 2 bases from J, leaving 10 bases between. Germline V gene data show CDR1 as MNHEY and CDR2 as SVGAGI. This CDR3 spans 14 amino acids.